Listed below are T cell receptor beta chains from one sample, sequenced in a study of blood T cell repertoires in COVID-19. The protocol was immunoSEQ multiplex PCR, while the TCRdb copy is restricted to in-frame clones and leaves out a portion. The data contain 250,000 to 400,000 clones, about nine tenths of them singletons. The sequenced material came from peripheral blood. The receptors come from a man between 50 and 59 years old with active or convalescent COVID-19. CDR3s include the opening cysteine and the closing phenylalanine or tryptophan. Fields, in order: V gene, clone size, D gene, J gene, CDR3 DNA, CDR3 protein. The D gene is left open where the match is weak. Rows may omit the clone size; those that give it use once, few, many or a size class.

V: TRBV7-8; size: -; D: -; J: TRBJ1-1; DNA: TGTGCCAGCAGCTTAGCGCTAAACGCAGGGTTGAGCACTGAAGCTTTCTTT; CDR3: CASSLALNAGLSTEAFF
V: TRBV6-5; size: -; D: -; J: TRBJ2-7; DNA: TGTGCCAGCAGTTGGGGCAGGAAGAGCTCCTACGAGCAGTACTTC; CDR3: CASSWGRKSSYEQYF
V: TRBV29-1; size: -; D: TRBD1; J: TRBJ1-1; DNA: TGCAGCGTTGGACAGGGTGGTACTGAAGCTTTCTTT; CDR3: CSVGQGGTEAFF
V: TRBV21-1; size: -; D: -; J: TRBJ2-3; DNA: TGTGCCAGCAGCAAAGCGCTATCGGTCAGGGAAGGCACAGATACGCAGTATTTT; CDR3: CASSKALSVREGTDTQYF
V: TRBV30; size: -; D: -; J: TRBJ1-2; DNA: TGTGCCTGGAATAAAGGCAGGGTAGGGAACTATGGCTACACCTTC; CDR3: CAWNKGRVGNYGYTF
V: TRBV10-3; size: -; D: -; J: TRBJ2-2; DNA: TGTGCCATCAGTGCAGGGAACACCGGGGAGCTGTTTTTT; CDR3: CAISAGNTGELFF
V: TRBV11-2; size: -; D: -; J: TRBJ2-3; DNA: TGTGCCAGCAGCGGCGACACGACAGATACGCAGTATTTT; CDR3: CASSGDTTDTQYF
V: TRBV11-2; size: once; D: TRBD2; J: TRBJ2-7; DNA: TGTGCCAGCAGCTTAGGGGTACTAGCGGGAGGGCCATGGGAGCAGTACTTC; CDR3: CASSLGVLAGGPWEQYF
V: TRBV7-3; size: -; D: -; J: TRBJ2-3; DNA: TGTGCCAGCAGCCCGCAGCCAGGGACAGATACGCAGTATTTT; CDR3: CASSPQPGTDTQYF
V: TRBV5-1; size: -; D: TRBD2; J: TRBJ2-1; DNA: TGCGCCAGCAGCAGGTCTAGCGGGGGGGCCTTCAATGAGCAGTTCTTC; CDR3: CASSRSSGGAFNEQFF
V: TRBV7-2; size: -; D: TRBD1; J: TRBJ2-5; DNA: TGTGCCAGCAGCCCCGGGACAGGGGGACAAGAGACCCAGTACTTC; CDR3: CASSPGTGGQETQYF
V: TRBV11-3; size: -; D: TRBD2; J: TRBJ2-4; DNA: TGTGCCAGCAGCCCCCGCAGGGAGGGAATTCAGTACTTC; CDR3: CASSPRREGIQYF
V: TRBV4-1; size: few; D: -; J: TRBJ2-7; DNA: TGCGCCAGCAGCCAATCCATAGTCACCCAACAGTACTTC; CDR3: CASSQSIVTQQYF
V: TRBV5-1; size: -; D: -; J: TRBJ1-6; DNA: TGCGCCAGCAGCTTGTCAAGCTCGCTGAGCTCCTATAATTCACCCCTCCACTTT; CDR3: CASSLSSSLSSYNSPLHF
V: TRBV24-1; size: -; D: TRBD1; J: TRBJ2-5; DNA: TGTGCCACCAGTGATTTTGAACAGGGGCAGCCCCAAGAGACCCAGTACTTC; CDR3: CATSDFEQGQPQETQYF
V: TRBV10-3; size: -; D: TRBD1; J: TRBJ1-5; DNA: TGTGCCATCAGTGAACGACAGGGGGAAAATCAGCCCCAGCATTTT; CDR3: CAISERQGENQPQHF
V: TRBV27; size: once; D: TRBD1; J: TRBJ2-1; DNA: TGTGCCAGCAGCTCCCGGGACAGGGTCAATGAGCAGTTCTTC; CDR3: CASSSRDRVNEQFF
V: TRBV4-1; size: -; D: TRBD1; J: TRBJ1-6; DNA: TGCGCCAGCAGCCAGGGGCCGGGACAGAGTTATTCACCCCTCCACTTT; CDR3: CASSQGPGQSYSPLHF
V: TRBV29-1; size: -; D: TRBD2; J: TRBJ2-3; DNA: TGCAGCGTAGACCCTCTAGCGGGGGGGCCGGGAGATACGCAGTATTTT; CDR3: CSVDPLAGGPGDTQYF
V: TRBV5-1; size: -; D: -; J: TRBJ1-4; DNA: TGCGCCAGCAGCCCGGGACTTTTAGTGACTAATGAAAAACTGTTTTTT; CDR3: CASSPGLLVTNEKLFF
V: TRBV6-5; size: -; D: TRBD1; J: TRBJ1-2; DNA: TGTGCCAGCAGGCAAGGGGGCGCCGTGGATGGCTACACCTTC; CDR3: CASRQGGAVDGYTF
V: TRBV27; size: -; D: TRBD1; J: TRBJ2-7; DNA: TGTGCCAGCAGTTTACCCCGGGACAGGGAGTCCTACGAGCAGTACTTC; CDR3: CASSLPRDRESYEQYF
V: TRBV7-9; size: -; D: -; J: TRBJ2-4; DNA: TGTGCCAGCAGCCCAGGGGAGAGGGGAAACATTCAGTACTTC; CDR3: CASSPGERGNIQYF
V: TRBV2; size: -; D: -; J: TRBJ1-6; DNA: TGTGCCAGCAGTAGGGACTATACCTCACCCCTCCACTTT; CDR3: CASSRDYTSPLHF
V: TRBV5-6; size: -; D: -; J: TRBJ2-1; DNA: TGTGCCAGCAGCTTGCAAGCACCCAATGAGCAGTTCTTC; CDR3: CASSLQAPNEQFF
V: TRBV6-4; size: -; D: -; J: TRBJ2-7; DNA: TGTGCCAGCAGTGACCTAACGACACTCCCTCTATCCTACGAGCAGTACTTC; CDR3: CASSDLTTLPLSYEQYF
V: TRBV7-6; size: -; D: TRBD1; J: TRBJ1-5; DNA: TGTGCCAGCAGCCTCGGTCCGGGACAGGGGAACGGCGAGCCCCAGCATTTT; CDR3: CASSLGPGQGNGEPQHF
V: TRBV14; size: -; D: -; J: TRBJ2-5; DNA: TGTGCCAGCAGCCAAGATATTACAGAAAAAGAGACCCAGTACTTC; CDR3: CASSQDITEKETQYF
V: TRBV15; size: -; D: -; J: TRBJ1-6; DNA: TGTGCCACCAGCAGAGCCCTTCCAGGGGCAATAGATAATTCACCCCTCCACTTT; CDR3: CATSRALPGAIDNSPLHF
V: TRBV28; size: -; D: -; J: TRBJ1-2; DNA: TGTGCCAGCAGTTTAGGGAGGGACTATGGCTACACCTTC; CDR3: CASSLGRDYGYTF
V: TRBV4-1; size: -; D: TRBD1; J: TRBJ2-1; DNA: TGCGCCAGCAGCCAAACGATTGGACAGGGCGCCTACAATGAGCAGTTCTTC; CDR3: CASSQTIGQGAYNEQFF
V: TRBV7-6; size: -; D: TRBD1; J: TRBJ2-3; DNA: TGTGCCAGCAGCCAAGACAGGGCTAGCACAGATACGCAGTATTTT; CDR3: CASSQDRASTDTQYF
V: TRBV2; size: -; D: -; J: TRBJ1-2; DNA: TGTGCCAGCAACCGGAGCTACAGGGAACGGATTATTTTAAGCTATGGCTACACCTTC; CDR3: CASNRSYRERIILSYGYTF
V: TRBV5-4; size: once; D: -; J: TRBJ2-5; DNA: TGTGCCAGCAGCTTGCCTGACAATCTGGAGACCCAGTACTTC; CDR3: CASSLPDNLETQYF
V: TRBV7-9; size: -; D: -; J: TRBJ2-4; DNA: TGTGCCAGCAGCCTGACAGTAGCCAAAAACATTCAGTACTTC; CDR3: CASSLTVAKNIQYF
V: TRBV19; size: -; D: -; J: TRBJ2-1; DNA: TGTGCCAGTAGTATGAGTTCGGGGTACTACAATGAGCAGTTCTTC; CDR3: CASSMSSGYYNEQFF
V: TRBV18; size: -; D: TRBD1; J: TRBJ1-1; DNA: TGTGCCAGCTCACCGTCAGGGGGCCTGGGGGCCACTGAAGCTTTCTTT; CDR3: CASSPSGGLGATEAFF
V: TRBV29-1; size: -; D: -; J: TRBJ1-1; DNA: TGCAGCGTTTTAAGGGGCGCTGGGAACACTGAAGCTTTCTTT; CDR3: CSVLRGAGNTEAFF
V: TRBV20-1; size: -; D: -; J: TRBJ2-7; DNA: TGCAGTGCGTCGGGACAAAACGAGCAGTACTTC; CDR3: CSASGQNEQYF
V: TRBV5-6; size: -; D: TRBD1; J: TRBJ1-4; DNA: TGTGCCAGCAGCATGCCGACAGGGGGTAATGAAAAACTGTTTTTT; CDR3: CASSMPTGGNEKLFF
V: TRBV24-1; size: -; D: -; J: TRBJ1-4; DNA: TGTGCCACCAGTGATTATGGGGGGTTTAATGAAAAACTGTTTTTT; CDR3: CATSDYGGFNEKLFF
V: TRBV2; size: -; D: TRBD2; J: TRBJ2-2; DNA: TGTGCCAGCTCTTGGAGGGAGGGCACCGGGGAGCTGTTTTTT; CDR3: CASSWREGTGELFF
V: TRBV10-3; size: -; D: -; J: TRBJ1-1; DNA: TGTGCCATCAGTGTGGGGCAGGGCATAATGAACACTGAAGCTTTCTTT; CDR3: CAISVGQGIMNTEAFF
V: TRBV5-1; size: -; D: TRBD2; J: TRBJ2-3; DNA: TGCGCCAGCAGCTTAACCACGACTAGCGGGGATGTCACAGATACGCAGTATTTT; CDR3: CASSLTTTSGDVTDTQYF
V: TRBV2; size: few; D: TRBD1; J: TRBJ1-2; DNA: TGTGCCAGCACCCTGGGGACAGGGCTAGACTATGGCTACACCTTC; CDR3: CASTLGTGLDYGYTF
V: TRBV20-1; size: -; D: TRBD2; J: TRBJ2-7; DNA: TGCAGTGCTAGTCGACTAGCGGGAGCATACGAGCAGTACTTC; CDR3: CSASRLAGAYEQYF
V: TRBV10-1; size: few; D: TRBD1; J: TRBJ2-7; DNA: TGCGCCAGCAGTGACGGACAGGCCTTTTCCTACGAGCAGTACTTC; CDR3: CASSDGQAFSYEQYF
V: TRBV7-6; size: -; D: TRBD1; J: TRBJ2-5; DNA: TGTGCCAGCAGCGCCACAGGGACAGTCCATGGGGGAGAGACCCAGTACTTC; CDR3: CASSATGTVHGGETQYF
V: TRBV2; size: -; D: -; J: TRBJ1-1; DNA: TGTGCCAGCAGTGATAACAGTCCCTGGGAAGCTTTCTTT; CDR3: CASSDNSPWEAFF
V: TRBV6-5; size: -; D: -; J: TRBJ2-1; DNA: TGTGCCAGCGAGGGAGGATACAATGAGCAGTTCTTC; CDR3: CASEGGYNEQFF
V: TRBV4-1; size: -; D: TRBD2; J: TRBJ2-1; DNA: TGCGCCAGCAGCCAAGAGATAACTAGCGGGACCTACAATGAGCAGTTCTTC; CDR3: CASSQEITSGTYNEQFF
V: TRBV5-1; size: -; D: TRBD2; J: TRBJ2-7; DNA: TGCGCCAGCAGCCCGGGGACTAGCGGGAGGATTGTCTCCTACGAGCAGTACTTC; CDR3: CASSPGTSGRIVSYEQYF
V: TRBV7-8; size: -; D: -; J: TRBJ1-2; DNA: TGTGCCAGCAGCTTATCAGGGATTAATGGCTACACCTTC; CDR3: CASSLSGINGYTF